Below, 2 T cell receptor beta chains from the same sample are listed, as sequenced in a study of cytomegalovirus exposure and HLA in healthy donors. PCR used 60 Vbeta primers and 13 Jbeta primers. Sequencing was performed with immunoSEQ multiplex PCR; in TCRdb, only in-frame clones are kept and a portion is missing. Altogether fewer than 250,000 clones are present, 79% being singletons, with the ten largest covering 1.6%. Sample: PBMCs. The source of these receptors is a woman younger than 30 in good health and CMV-seronegative.

This chain connects TRBV28 to TRBJ1-5; 7 nucleotides match TRBD1. The V gene end was trimmed by 6 bases and the J gene end by 0 bases; junction bases not matched to a gene: 8. CDR1 and CDR2 (germline): MDHEN, SYDVKM. The CDR3 runs 16 residues. The CDR3 here is CASSSGTDDSNQPQHF. The CDR3, as DNA: TGTGCCAGCAGCTCCGGGACAGACGATAGCAATCAGCCCCAGCATTTT.

This clone was recorded once. This chain connects TRBV19 to TRBJ1-1; D uncertain. This CDR3 region has 15 residues. Between the trimmed V and J ends, which lost 6 bases and 0 bases, there was a span of 14 bases. Germline-derived CDR1 and CDR2 are LNHDA and SQIVND (reference sequence). CDR3 loop: CASSTASGMNTEAFF. CDR3 nucleotides: TGTGCCAGTAGCACGGCCAGCGGGATGAACACTGAAGCTTTCTTT.